The 21 T cell receptor beta chains below come from one sample, sequenced in a study of CD8 T cells in Susac syndrome. RNA in amounts of about 0.45 to 1 ug was reverse transcribed with random hexamers. One entry per CDR3 protein, called by TCRdb with MiXCR from the immunoSEQ multiplex PCR reads. The top ten clones hold 0.095% to 0.13% of a sample with under 200,000 distinct CDR3 sequences, roughly 94% of them seen once. Sequenced material: CD4+ T cells from PBMCs. These receptors all stem from a human donor with Susac syndrome.

The rearrangement links TRBV2 to TRBJ2-3; D not certain. The V end lost 4 bases, the J end lost 4 bases, and 9 bases lay between the germline ends. Germline CDR1 and CDR2: SNHLY and FYNNEI. The CDR3 covers 13 residues. The CDR3: CASSVSLADTQYF. The CDR3 DNA reads TGTGCCAGCAGTGTTTCGCTAGCAGATACGCAGTATTTT. Drawing the rest from reference TRBV2 and TRBJ2-3, the complete variable domain is EPEVTQTPSHQVTQMGQEVILRCVPISNHLYFYWYRQILGQKVEFLVSFYNNEISEKSEIFDDQFSVERPDGSNFTLKIRSTKLEDSAMYFCASSVSLADTQYFGPGTRLTVL.

The chain uses TRBV19 and TRBJ1-5, with unresolved D. V was shortened by 8 bases and J by 0 bases, with 11 bases between the two germline ends. The germline V gene has CDR1 LNHDA and CDR2 SQIVND (reference sequence). This CDR3 comprises 14 residues. CDR3 amino acids: CASFDAYSNQPQHF. CDR3 DNA sequence: TGTGCCAGTTTCGACGCGTATAGCAATCAGCCCCAGCATTTT.

The chain carries TRBV20-1 and TRBJ2-5, with TRBD1 identical over 10 bases. J lost 5 bases, V lost 6 bases, and 9 bases had no gene match. Looked up from germline, CDR1 is DFQATT and CDR2 is SNEGSKA (reference sequence). This CDR3 is 14 amino acids long. The CDR3 nucleotides read TGCAGTGCCCCCGCCGGGACAGGGGACGAGACCCAGTACTTC. This translates into CSAPAGTGDETQYF.

The V gene is TRBV5-1, the J gene TRBJ2-3; tentative D call: TRBD2 (6 bases). From germline, CDR1 is SGHRS and CDR2 YFSETQ. Trimming took 4 bases from V and 3 from J, leaving 15 bases between them. The CDR3 has 15 amino acids. The chain's CDR3 is CASSAQTSLTDTQYF. CDR3 DNA sequence: TGCGCCAGCAGCGCCCAGACTAGTTTGACAGATACGCAGTATTTT.

The sample holds one count of this clonotype. The chain employs TRBV14 and TRBJ2-5; possibly TRBD2 for D (5 bases). The CDR3 is 14 amino acids. V lost 3 bases and J 5 bases, leaving 13 bases between the germline ends. Germline V gene lookup returns CDR1 SGHDN and CDR2 FVKESK. CDR3 sequence (DNA): TGTGCCAGCAGCCAGTGGGCAGGCGGGGAGACCCAGTACTTC. It specifies CASSQWAGGETQYF.

The chain couples TRBV6-5 to TRBJ2-1; tentative D call: TRBD2 (6 bases). CDR3 length: 13 residues. Germline V gene lookup returns CDR1 MNHEY and CDR2 SVGAGI. V lost 5 bases, J lost 4 bases, and 9 bases lay in between. Written as DNA, the CDR3 is TGTGCCAGCAGTGGCGGGGCATACAATGAGCAGTTCTTC. The encoded protein is CASSGGAYNEQFF.

The chain is built from TRBV11-2 and TRBJ1-1; TRBD1 matches at 7 bases. V lost 10 bases and J lost 1; bases outside the gene matches: 6. This CDR3 has 13 residues. The germline V gene encodes CDR1 SGHAT and CDR2 FQNNGV. The CDR3 DNA reads as TGTGCCACCCAAGGGGGCGGGAACACTGAAGCTTTCTTT. Translating gives CATQGGGNTEAFF.

The rearrangement links TRBV19 to TRBJ2-1; D is perhaps TRBD2 (6 bases). Germline-derived CDR1 and CDR2 are LNHDA and SQIVND (reference sequence). With 6 bases removed from V and 7 bases from J, the gap between germline ends came to 13 bases. The CDR3 totals 13 residues. The CDR3 spells CASSDAGWNEQFF. The DNA of the CDR3 is TGTGCCAGTAGCGACGCGGGGTGGAATGAGCAGTTCTTC.

The chain recombines TRBV5-1 with TRBJ2-7; 8 bases are shared with TRBD2. Germline values: CDR1 SGHRS, CDR2 YFSETQ. Trimming at V came to 4 bases and at J to 0 bases, leaving 9 bases not matched to a gene. This CDR3 is 16 amino acids long. The CDR3 coding sequence is TGCGCCAGCAGCCGTCTCGGGCGGGGGGTCTCCTACGAGCAGTACTTC. Amino acid sequence: CASSRLGRGVSYEQYF.

A single count supports this clonotype. The rearrangement uses TRBV29-1 and TRBJ1-1; 11 nucleotides agree with TRBD1. From germline, CDR1 is SQVTM and CDR2 ANQGSEA. The CDR3 extends over 13 amino acids. V shed 6 bases, J shed 5 bases, and the junction held 5 bases outside the gene matches. CDR3 bases: TGCAGCGTCGTCGGACAGGGGGCGACTGAAGCTTTCTTT. It translates to CSVVGQGATEAFF.

The J gene is TRBJ2-5, the V gene TRBV29-1; TRBD1 aligns across 10 bases. CDR1 and CDR2 (germline): SQVTM, ANQGSEA. The CDR3 is 15 residues long. V dropped 6 bases and J dropped 4; count of bases not matched to a gene: 11. The CDR3: CSVDLDRGKGETQYF. Here the CDR3 DNA reads TGCAGCGTGGACTTGGACAGGGGGAAAGGAGAGACCCAGTACTTC.

The gene calls are TRBV20-1 and TRBJ2-1; no firm D call. Trimming left V 0 bases short and J 7 bases short, with 7 bases between. The CDR3 extends over 12 amino acids. The germline gives CDR1 DFQATT, CDR2 SNEGSKA (reference sequence). In DNA, the CDR3 is TGCAGTGCTAGAGATCTAGGAAATGAGCAGTTCTTC. This gives the protein CSARDLGNEQFF.

The chain carries TRBV30 and TRBJ2-5; tentative D call: TRBD2 (5 bases). The V and J ends lost 4 bases and 2 bases respectively, with 11 bases between them. CDR1 is GTSNPN and CDR2 is SVGIG in the germline V gene (reference sequence). This CDR3 has 13 amino acids. CDR3 residues: CAWTLDLQETQYF. DNA for the CDR3: TGTGCCTGGACCCTGGACTTACAAGAGACCCAGTACTTC.

The J gene is TRBJ2-7, the V gene TRBV5-6; D may be TRBD2 (5 bases). Deletions cut 1 base from V and 3 bases from J, with 8 bases between. Germline V lookup: CDR1 SGHDT, CDR2 YYEEEE. The length of the CDR3 is 13 residues. CDR3 coding DNA: TGTGCCAGCAGCTTGCGTCGGGGCTACGAGCAGTACTTC. It encodes CASSLRRGYEQYF.

V gene TRBV6-1 combines with J gene TRBJ1-6; TRBD1 aligns across 7 bases. Trimming took 4 bases from V and 9 from J; bases not matched to a gene: 9. This CDR3 has 15 residues. Germline values: CDR1 MNHNS, CDR2 SASEGT. The CDR3 sequence: CASSALRQGTSPLHF. In nucleotides, the CDR3 is TGTGCCAGCAGTGCCCTTAGACAGGGTACTTCACCCCTCCACTTT.

The chain is built from TRBV20-1 and TRBJ2-3; the match to TRBD2 covers 9 bases. The trim removed 4 bases at V and 0 bases at J, leaving 5 bases unmatched. CDR3 size: 15 residues. CDR1 is DFQATT, CDR2 SNEGSKA, per germline (reference sequence). The CDR3 nucleotides are TGCAGTGCTATCCGGACTAGCGCGAGCACAGATACGCAGTATTTT. Protein product: CSAIRTSASTDTQYF.

The chain combines TRBV20-1 with TRBJ1-2, with a tentative D call TRBD1 (6 bases). Germline V gene lookup returns CDR1 DFQATT and CDR2 SNEGSKA (reference sequence). V lost 6 bases and J lost 2, with 10 bases in between. The CDR3 loop spans 12 amino acids. The CDR3, as DNA: TGCAGTGCCCTAAGGGGGAACTATGGCTACACCTTC. Translation: CSALRGNYGYTF.

The rearrangement joins TRBV29-1 to TRBJ1-2; maybe TRBD1 (5 bases). Germline CDR1 is SQVTM and CDR2 is ANQGSEA. Trimming cost V 8 bases and J 7 bases, with 17 bases left between them. This CDR3 comprises 12 residues. In DNA, the CDR3 is TGCAGCCTCCAAGAGGGGACGAGTGGCTACACCTTC. As protein: CSLQEGTSGYTF.

This clonotype was detected once. V usage is TRBV25-1 and J usage is TRBJ1-4; D may be TRBD1 (6 bases). V was cut by 3 bases and J by 5 bases, with 13 bases left in between. The germline V gene encodes CDR1 MGHDK and CDR2 SYGVNS. The CDR3 sequence is 15 residues long. CDR3 nucleotide sequence: TGTGCCAGCAGTGACCATGGACAGCCGAATGAAAAACTGTTTTTT. It encodes CASSDHGQPNEKLFF.

The V call is TRBV9, the J call TRBJ2-5; TRBD1 matches at 8 bases. Germline V gene data show CDR1 as SGDLS and CDR2 as YYNGEE. V lost 2 bases to trimming and J lost 3 bases; unmatched junction nucleotides: 9. The CDR3 runs to 16 residues. CDR3 sequence reads: CASSVSGGDPKETQYF. The DNA of the CDR3 is TGTGCCAGCAGCGTCTCAGGGGGCGATCCCAAAGAGACCCAGTACTTC.

This clonotype was seen just once. The V and J genes are TRBV10-3 and TRBJ2-1, with 10 bases lining up with TRBD2. V trimming: 10 bases; J trimming: 5 bases; junction bases outside the gene matches: 14. Germline values: CDR1 ENHRY, CDR2 SYGVKD. The CDR3 is 16 amino acids. CDR3 sequence reads: CATLNLVAGGDNEQFF. CDR3 nucleotide sequence: TGTGCCACTCTGAACCTTGTAGCGGGGGGCGACAATGAGCAGTTCTTC.